This T cell receptor (beta chain) was documented in a study of cytomegalovirus exposure and HLA in healthy donors. Points on this clone: Its antigen is currently unknown.

Amplification used 60 Vbeta primers and 13 Jbeta primers. Original data processing: Per a later analysis, the number of unique TCR beta chains was 75 million to 90 million, of which 10 million to 11 million were shared. Profiled with immunoSEQ multiplex PCR; TCRdb holds only in-frame clones, not every one. That table is the source of V, J and clone size, and D and trimming were worked out from the DNA. The profile shows over 100,000 clones, around four fifths of them singletons. Findings and limits, study-wide: Sequencing artifact likely explains a cluster of highly shared sequence variants.

The junction had 9 bases not matched to a gene; V was cut back by 4 bases and J by 0 bases. This CDR3 has 17 amino acids. Germline CDR1 is SGHRS and CDR2 is YFSETQ. Sequencing input: PBMCs. The rearrangement links TRBV5-1 to TRBJ1-1, with TRBD1 identical over 10 bases. The origin of this receptor is a woman between 40 and 55 years old in good health and CMV-seropositive. CDR3 nucleotides: TGCGCCAGCAGCCCCGGACAGGGGGAACACATGAACACTGAAGCTTTCTTT. This translates into CASSPGQGEHMNTEAFF.